These 30 T cell receptor beta chains came from one sample sequenced in a study of blood T cell repertoires in COVID-19. Generated by immunoSEQ multiplex PCR, the TCRdb table keeps only in-frame clones and is missing some. In the table there are some 150,000 clones, about four fifths of which are singletons. Material: peripheral blood. The receptor source for this set is a human donor with acute or convalescent COVID-19. The donor label of this sample is uncertain.

The chain couples TRBV6-2 or TRBV6-3 to TRBJ2-2; no firm D call. The germline V gene has CDR1 MNHEY and CDR2 SVGEGT. The V and J ends lost 0 bases and 8 bases respectively, with 4 bases between them. CDR3 length: 12 amino acids. The DNA for the CDR3 is TGTGCCAGCAGTTACTCGAGGGGGGAGCTGTTTTTT. This encodes CASSYSRGELFF.

This clone was detected a few times. The chain carries TRBV6-5 and TRBJ1-5; a possible D gene is TRBD1 (6 bases). Germline CDR1 reads MNHEY; CDR2 reads SVGAGI. Trimming removed 5 bases at V and 5 bases at J, with 16 bases between. The CDR3 is made up of 15 amino acids. The CDR3 protein is CASSRGGTDYQPQHF. The CDR3 coding sequence is TGTGCCAGCAGTAGGGGGGGGACGGACTATCAGCCCCAGCATTTT.

The CDR3 DNA follows: TGTGCCAGCTCCGCCGGGAACCTGGGGAATGAGCAGTTCTTC. Translating it yields CASSAGNLGNEQFF. The V and J genes are TRBV18 and TRBJ2-1; tentative D call: TRBD2 (5 bases). Germline CDR1 and CDR2: KGHSH and LQKENI. The V end lost 6 bases, the J end lost 7 bases, and 16 bases lay between the germline ends. This CDR3 comprises 14 residues.

The V call is TRBV5-8, the J call TRBJ1-3, with D possibly matching TRBD1 (5 bases). Trimming pared 4 bases from V and 7 bases from J, leaving 12 bases between. The CDR3 runs 13 residues. Germline loops: CDR1 SGHTS, CDR2 YDEGEE. The CDR3, as DNA: TGTGCCAGCAGCCCGAAATGGGGCAACACCATATATTTT. Residues: CASSPKWGNTIYF.

The genes are TRBV13 and TRBJ2-6; D is perhaps TRBD2 (5 bases). V lost 3 bases and J 0 bases, leaving 18 bases between the germline ends. The CDR3 is made up of 19 amino acids. Germline CDR1 is PRHDT and CDR2 is FYEKMQ (reference sequence). In nucleotides, the CDR3 is TGTGCCAGCAGCTTGAGGTCGGGGTTCTTTTCCTCTGGGGCCAACGTCCTGACTTTC. It codes for CASSLRSGFFSSGANVLTF.

This clone was found once. The V gene is TRBV14, the J gene TRBJ1-2; D not certain. Between the trimmed V and J ends, which lost 2 bases and 8 bases, there was a span of 15 bases. This CDR3 is 14 amino acids long. CDR1 and CDR2 (germline): SGHDN, FVKESK. In nucleotides, the CDR3 is TGTGCCAGCAGCCAAATGTCAGGCCTCGGAGGCTACACCTTC. This codes for CASSQMSGLGGYTF.

This chain uses TRBV2 with TRBJ2-3; 11 nucleotides match TRBD2. This CDR3 is built from 14 residues. V lost 6 bases to trimming and J lost 4 bases; unmatched junction nucleotides: 3. Germline V gene data show CDR1 as SNHLY and CDR2 as FYNNEI. The CDR3 reads CASRATSGADTQYF. CDR3 sequence (DNA): TGTGCCAGCAGGGCGACTAGCGGGGCAGATACGCAGTATTTT. Combining the CDR3 with reference TRBV2 and TRBJ2-3 gives the whole variable domain EPEVTQTPSHQVTQMGQEVILRCVPISNHLYFYWYRQILGQKVEFLVSFYNNEISEKSEIFDDQFSVERPDGSNFTLKIRSTKLEDSAMYFCASRATSGADTQYFGPGTRLTVL.

This chain links TRBV10-2 with TRBJ1-5; 8 bases align to TRBD1. V was clipped by 5 bases and J by 7 bases; unmatched bases: 13. The CDR3 covers 16 residues. Germline CDR1 reads WSHSY; CDR2 reads SAAADI. The CDR3 region is CASSNPSGGGGQPQHF. The CDR3 DNA is TGCGCCAGCAGTAATCCCTCAGGGGGCGGTGGACAGCCCCAGCATTTT.

This clone was found once. This rearrangement joins TRBV30 to TRBJ1-2; TRBD1 agrees at 7 bases. This CDR3 contains 13 residues. Germline V lookup: CDR1 GTSNPN, CDR2 SVGIG (reference sequence). After removal of 3 bases from V and 8 bases from J, the junction contained 9 bases not matched to a gene. This CDR3 reads CAWSRGAGEGYTF. The DNA for the CDR3 is TGTGCCTGGAGCAGGGGGGCAGGGGAAGGCTACACCTTC.

This clone was counted ten times or more. CDR3 loop: CASSFSGGASTEAFF. CDR3 in DNA: TGTGCCAGCAGCTTCTCAGGGGGCGCCTCTACTGAAGCTTTCTTT. The chain carries TRBV5-4 and TRBJ1-1, with TRBD1 matching 8 bases. The V gene end was trimmed by 2 bases and the J gene end by 5 bases; junction bases not matched to a gene: 8. Germline-derived CDR1 and CDR2 are SGHNT and YYREEE (reference sequence). This CDR3 has 15 residues.

V is TRBV6-2 or TRBV6-3 and J is TRBJ2-2; the D gene is possibly TRBD2 (6 bases). This CDR3 region has 17 residues. Trimming left V 0 bases short and J 0 bases short, with 11 bases between. Germline-derived CDR1 and CDR2 are MNHEY and SVGEGT. In nucleotides, the CDR3 is TGTGCCAGCAGTTACTCTATTAGCGGAGCGAACACCGGGGAGCTGTTTTTT. Its translation is CASSYSISGANTGELFF.

The V gene is TRBV2, the J gene TRBJ1-1; D gene unclear. Germline V gene lookup returns CDR1 SNHLY and CDR2 FYNNEI. The CDR3 totals 13 residues. Between the trimmed V and J ends, which lost 10 bases and 1 base, there was a span of 13 bases. The CDR3 reads CANRGSRNTEAFF. The CDR3 nucleotides read TGTGCCAACCGCGGGAGTAGGAACACTGAAGCTTTCTTT.

This clone was found once. The genes are TRBV30 and TRBJ2-2, with no clear D. This CDR3 comprises 13 residues. The V end was cut by 4 bases, the J end by 1 base, with 7 bases between. Per the germline V gene, CDR1 is GTSNPN and CDR2 is SVGIG (reference sequence). Written as DNA, the CDR3 is TGTGCCTGGAAGAACAAGAACACCGGGGAGCTGTTTTTT. Its translation is CAWKNKNTGELFF.

The CDR3, as DNA: TGTGCCAGCAGTGAAAGGGGGAGCCCCAGGGGAAGCTCCTATAATTCACCCCTCCACTTT. Protein sequence: CASSERGSPRGSSYNSPLHF. The V gene is TRBV2, the J gene TRBJ1-6; perhaps TRBD1 as D (6 bases). CDR1 is SNHLY, CDR2 FYNNEI, per germline. The CDR3 has 20 residues. V lost 2 bases to trimming and J lost 0 bases, with 20 bases between them.

This clone has a handful of counts. This rearrangement joins TRBV6-1 to TRBJ2-2; TRBD2 agrees at 8 bases. This CDR3 is built from 16 residues. From germline, CDR1 is MNHNS and CDR2 SASEGT. V gave up 2 bases and J gave up 3 bases; unmatched junction bases: 5. The CDR3 sequence: CASSELAGRDTGELFF. As DNA, the CDR3 is TGTGCCAGCAGTGAATTAGCGGGGCGGGACACCGGGGAGCTGTTTTTT.

This clone was counted between two and nine times. The chain links TRBV12-2 to TRBJ2-7; the table's D gene call, TRBD2, was not cross checked with the DNA. TRBV12-2 is described as a pseudogene. CDR3 length: 15 amino acids. CDR3 nucleotides: TGTGCAAGTCGCTTAGCGCCGGGTCCTTACTACGAGCAGTACTTC. Its protein is CASRLAPGPYYEQYF.

The rearrangement uses TRBV6-5 and TRBJ1-1; D unclear. Germline V gene lookup returns CDR1 MNHEY and CDR2 SVGAGI. Trimming took off 3 bases at V and 0 bases at J, with 2 bases between the two ends. The CDR3 has 12 amino acids. The CDR3 sequence: CASSYMNTEAFF. DNA for the CDR3: TGTGCCAGCAGTTATATGAACACTGAAGCTTTCTTT.

This sequence joins TRBV6-5 and TRBJ1-1; 10 nucleotides match TRBD1. V dropped 6 bases and J dropped 0; count of bases not matched to a gene: 4. The CDR3 length is 15 residues. Germline loops: CDR1 MNHEY, CDR2 SVGAGI. DNA of the CDR3: TGTGCCAGCAGATCCGGGACAGGGGTGAACACTGAAGCTTTCTTT. Protein sequence: CASRSGTGVNTEAFF.

The chain links TRBV10-2 to TRBJ2-5; unclear D gene. The V end was cut by 1 base, the J end by 5 bases, with 11 bases between. Germline V gene data show CDR1 as WSHSY and CDR2 as SAAADI. The CDR3 totals 14 residues. CDR3 coding DNA: TGCGCCAGCAGTGAGTTGCTCCCCGGGGAGACCCAGTACTTC. Its protein product is CASSELLPGETQYF.

V gene TRBV9 combines with J gene TRBJ2-1, with 8 positions matching TRBD2. After removal of 3 bases from V and 0 bases from J, the junction contained 5 bases not matched to a gene. CDR3 size: 16 residues. CDR1 is SGDLS and CDR2 is YYNGEE in the germline V gene. The CDR3 region is CASSGSGASSYNEQFF. CDR3 sequence (DNA): TGTGCCAGCAGCGGTAGCGGGGCGAGCTCCTACAATGAGCAGTTCTTC.

This clone was recorded only once. The J gene is TRBJ2-2, the V gene TRBV9; D gene uncertain. CDR1 is SGDLS, CDR2 YYNGEE, per germline. The CDR3 loop spans 13 amino acids. V lost 0 bases to trimming and J lost 4 bases, with 4 bases between them. CDR3 sequence reads: CASSVASTGELFF. DNA for the CDR3: TGTGCCAGCAGCGTAGCCTCCACCGGGGAGCTGTTTTTT.

The V gene is TRBV10-3, the J gene TRBJ2-2, with a tentative D call TRBD2 (6 bases). CDR1 is ENHRY, CDR2 SYGVKD, per germline. Trimming removed 3 bases at V and 2 bases at J, with 13 bases between. This CDR3 contains 16 residues. This CDR3 is CAISDPGTRNTGELFF. CDR3 coding DNA: TGTGCCATCAGTGATCCCGGGACTCGAAACACCGGGGAGCTGTTTTTT.

The rearrangement joins TRBV5-1 to TRBJ1-1, with 9 bases lining up with TRBD1. Germline V gene data show CDR1 as SGHRS and CDR2 as YFSETQ. Unmatched junction bases numbered 9, after V lost 1 base and J lost 8 bases. The CDR3 has 15 residues. The CDR3 coding sequence is TGCGCCAGCAGCTTGATCGGACAGGGGTTTGCCGAAGCTTTCTTT. Translation gives CASSLIGQGFAEAFF.

This chain links TRBV24-1 with TRBJ1-2; 8 bases are a match to TRBD1. The junction had 12 bases not matched to a gene; V was cut back by 5 bases and J by 8 bases. Germline V gives CDR1 KGHDR, CDR2 SFDVKD. This CDR3 spans 15 amino acids. Here the CDR3 reads CATSGLGQGGEGYTF. DNA of the CDR3: TGTGCCACCAGTGGCCTCGGACAGGGAGGCGAAGGCTACACCTTC.

This CDR3 reads CASSHTSGHYNEQFF. The CDR3 region has the DNA TGTGCCAGCAGCCATACTAGCGGGCACTACAATGAGCAGTTCTTC. The V gene is TRBV11-2, the J gene TRBJ2-1, with TRBD2 matching over 9 bases. V lost 5 bases to trimming and J lost 3 bases; unmatched junction nucleotides: 5. The CDR3 consists of 15 residues. In germline, CDR1 is SGHAT, CDR2 FQNNGV.

J is TRBJ1-6 and V is TRBV5-6; perhaps TRBD1 as D (6 bases). Trimming shortened V by 4 bases and J by 9 bases, and 20 bases separated the two germline ends. CDR1 is SGHDT, CDR2 YYEEEE, per germline. The CDR3 consists of 16 residues. The CDR3 loop reads CASSLTSGQRSSPLHF. Written as DNA, the CDR3 is TGTGCCAGCAGCCTGACTTCTGGACAGAGGAGTTCACCCCTCCACTTT.

The chain links TRBV15 to TRBJ1-6, with D unclear. The CDR3 length is 14 residues. V was trimmed by 6 bases and J by 9 bases, leaving 15 bases between them. Germline V lookup: CDR1 LNHNV, CDR2 YYDKDF (reference sequence). CDR3 protein: CATREGANSSPLHF. As DNA, the CDR3 is TGTGCCACCAGGGAAGGAGCAAATAGTTCACCCCTCCACTTT.

This clone was detected only once. The J gene is TRBJ2-7, the V gene TRBV20-1, with a possible D match to TRBD1 (5 bases). The length of the CDR3 is 11 residues. V gave up 3 bases and J gave up 4 bases, with 7 bases separating them. Per germline, CDR1 DFQATT and CDR2 SNEGSKA (reference sequence). This CDR3 reads CSASTGYEQYF. The CDR3 DNA follows: TGCAGTGCTAGTACAGGTTACGAGCAGTACTTC.

The rearrangement uses TRBV6-5 and TRBJ1-2; 7 nucleotides match TRBD1. The CDR3 spans 13 residues. With V trimmed by 6 bases and J by 6 bases, 7 bases remained unmatched. Germline V gene data show CDR1 as MNHEY and CDR2 as SVGAGI. The CDR3 spells CASSPRQGNGYTF. In DNA form, the CDR3 reads TGTGCCAGCAGCCCCCGACAGGGTAATGGCTACACCTTC.

The rearrangement links TRBV30 to TRBJ1-4, with no clear D. CDR1 and CDR2 from the germline V gene are GTSNPN and SVGIG (reference sequence). The CDR3 runs 14 residues. The germline V and J ends were trimmed by 4 bases and 8 bases, with 17 bases remaining between them. CDR3 sequence: CAWTAGGLGEKLFF. CDR3 bases: TGTGCCTGGACCGCCGGAGGGTTGGGGGAAAAACTGTTTTTT.